Listed below are T cell receptor beta chains from one sample, sequenced in a study of Graves' ophthalmopathy and Graves' hyperthyroidism. TCRdb re-analysed the multiplex PCR reads in MiXCR, keeping a single row per CDR3 protein. The profile shows 230,000 or so distinct CDR3 sequences, around 45% of them singletons. Sequencing was done on a sample of peripheral blood. These receptor sequences come from an adult man with Graves' ophthalmopathy. Both conserved end residues are part of each CDR3. A D gene is named only where the DNA matches it firmly. Size tells how often a clone was seen (once, few, many) or the class of an expanded clone, and some rows leave it out.

clone size	V gene	D gene	J gene	CDR3 DNA	CDR3 protein
once	TRBV5-1	.	TRBJ1-1	TGCGCCAGCAGCCTTTCTCCAGGGGTGACTCGGAACACTGAAGCTTTCTTT	CASSLSPGVTRNTEAFF
.	TRBV5-8	.	TRBJ2-7	TGTGCCAGCAGCTTAGAACTCTACGAGCAGTACTTC	CASSLELYEQYF
many	TRBV10-3	TRBD2	TRBJ2-5	TGTGCCATCGGAGCGGGGGGGGGAGAGACCCAGTACTTC	CAIGAGGGETQYF
.	TRBV5-1	.	TRBJ1-5	TGCGCCAGCAGCCCTACGGGCCACGGGGATAGCAATCAGCCCCAGCATTTT	CASSPTGHGDSNQPQHF
few	TRBV7-9	.	TRBJ1-2	TGTGCCAGCATGGGGGGAGGTGGCTACACCTTC	CASMGGGGYTF
few	TRBV12-5	TRBD1	TRBJ1-2	TGTGCTAGTGGTTCCGACAGGGGAGGCTACACCTTC	CASGSDRGGYTF
few	TRBV27	TRBD1	TRBJ1-2	TGTGCCAGCAGTTCGGACAGGGGTCAAGGCTACACCTTC	CASSSDRGQGYTF
many	TRBV29-1	.	TRBJ1-5	TGCAGGGGGACCAAGGACAGTAGCAATCAGCCCCAGCATTTT	CRGTKDSSNQPQHF
.	TRBV2	.	TRBJ2-5	TGTGCCAGCAGTGAACGAGGGCTCCAAGAGACCCAGTACTTC	CASSERGLQETQYF
.	TRBV5-1	.	TRBJ1-1	TGCGCCAGCAGCCTAGGGGTTTACAGGGAAGCTTTCTTT	CASSLGVYREAFF
.	TRBV7-3	.	TRBJ2-2	TGTGCCAGCAGCCCAGTTTCCCGGGGCACCGGGGAGCTGTTTTTT	CASSPVSRGTGELFF